These 23 T cell receptor beta chains came from one sample sequenced in a study of low-dose radiotherapy and immunotherapy resistance in tumors. Time point described: after trial treatment. The treatment denotes: LDRT plus nivolumab, ipilimumab, low-dose cyclophosphamide and aspirin (RACIN trial). Covering alpha and beta chains, TRAV- and TRBV-specific primers were used for the first-strand cDNA. The authors ran around 18 PCR cycles to amplify TCRs with a constant-region primer and V-primer adapter. TCRdb fed the reads into MiXCR, producing one record per CDR3 protein. The table shows tens of thousands of distinct CDR3 sequences, with less than 30% occurring only once. Sample: PBMCs, taken after low-dose radiotherapy plus immunotherapy. The receptor source for this set is a male donor with prostate cancer.

This clonotype was seen many times. V gene TRBV10-1 combines with J gene TRBJ2-1; 11 positions match TRBD2. The CDR3 is 14 amino acids. Germline V CDR1 and CDR2: WNHNN, SYGVQD (reference sequence). V was clipped by 4 bases and J by 10 bases; unmatched bases: 6. This chain's CDR3 is CASSAGLAGSEQFF. The DNA of the CDR3 is TGCGCCAGCAGTGCTGGACTAGCGGGTTCGGAGCAGTTCTTC.

This clonotype was seen repeatedly, ten times or more. V gene TRBV29-1 combines with J gene TRBJ1-2; D uncertain. This CDR3 is built from 13 residues. Germline CDR1 and CDR2: SQVTM and ANQGSEA. Trimming shortened V by 4 bases and J by 0 bases, and 9 bases separated the two germline ends. CDR3 in amino acids: CSVASISNYGYTF. DNA of the CDR3: TGCAGCGTTGCCAGTATCTCTAACTATGGCTACACCTTC.

This clonotype was detected a few times. V is TRBV6-5 and J is TRBJ1-5; 8 bases agree with TRBD1. CDR1 MNHEY and CDR2 SVGAGI come from the germline V gene. After removal of 6 bases from V and 6 bases from J, the junction contained 4 bases not matched to a gene. The CDR3 loop spans 13 amino acids. The CDR3 DNA follows: TGTGCCAGCAGACCGGACAGGGCTCAGCCCCAGCATTTT. Residues: CASRPDRAQPQHF.

This clonotype showed up many times. This chain links TRBV20-1 with TRBJ2-7, with 7 positions matching TRBD2. The CDR3 consists of 13 residues. Germline V gives CDR1 DFQATT, CDR2 SNEGSKA (reference sequence). Here the CDR3 reads CRAEAGSAYEQYF. In nucleotides, the CDR3 is TGCAGGGCGGAAGCGGGGTCTGCCTACGAGCAGTACTTC.

This clonotype was counted ten times or more. This sequence joins TRBV20-1 and TRBJ2-5, with 7 positions matching TRBD1. The CDR3 is 14 residues long. Unmatched junction bases numbered 12, after V lost 6 bases and J lost 5 bases. Per the germline V gene, CDR1 is DFQATT and CDR2 is SNEGSKA (reference sequence). The CDR3 nucleotides read TGCAGTGCAATCCCGACAGGGCAAAGGGAGACCCAGTACTTC. Amino acid sequence: CSAIPTGQRETQYF.

This clonotype was seen ten or more times. CDR3 sequence: CASSPAGATYEQYF. DNA for the CDR3: TGTGCCAGTAGTCCAGCCGGGGCCACCTACGAGCAGTACTTC. V is TRBV19 and J is TRBJ2-7, with D perhaps given as TRBD1 or TRBD2 (5 bases each). The CDR3 covers 14 residues. V gave up 5 bases and J gave up 2 bases, with 13 bases separating them. Germline loops: CDR1 LNHDA, CDR2 SQIVND (reference sequence).

Note on this clonotype: Since a far larger clone is one base different, this is likely a read error. The chain combines TRBV5-8 with TRBJ1-1; possible D gene TRBD1, 5 bases. Germline V gene data show CDR1 as SGHTS and CDR2 as YDEGEE. The CDR3 runs 16 residues. The CDR3 spells CVSSGGKGLLSTEAFF. In DNA, the CDR3 is TGTGTCAGCAGCGGGGGGAAAGGGCTTCTGTCCACTGAAGCTTTCTTT.

The chain has TRBV5-4 and TRBJ1-2; 9 bases line up with TRBD1. Germline V CDR1 and CDR2: SGHNT, YYREEE (reference sequence). Trimming cost V 4 bases and J 2 bases; bases outside gene matches: 6. The CDR3 has 15 residues. CDR3 loop: CASSLEQGANYGYTF. CDR3 coding DNA: TGTGCCAGCAGCCTGGAACAGGGGGCGAACTATGGCTACACCTTC.

A remark on this clonotype: A far larger clone differs by one base, so this is likely a read error. The chain is built from TRBV19 and TRBJ2-1; D not certain. Per germline, CDR1 LNHDA and CDR2 SQIVND (reference sequence). Trimming stripped 3 bases from V and 10 bases from J, with 13 bases between. This CDR3 is built from 13 residues. The chain's CDR3 is CASSMKGFGEQFF. In DNA form, the CDR3 reads TGTGCCAGTAGTATGAAGGGATTCGGCGAGCAGTTCTTC.

The genes are TRBV7-9 and TRBJ1-5; 7 bases are shared with TRBD1. Germline-derived CDR1 and CDR2 are SEHNR and FQNEAQ (reference sequence). Unmatched junction bases numbered 12, after V lost 6 bases and J lost 7 bases. This CDR3 spans 15 amino acids. As DNA, the CDR3 is TGTGCCAGCAGTCACGACAGGGAGCCCTGGCAGCCCCAGCATTTT. It translates to CASSHDREPWQPQHF.

This clonotype was detected ten times or more. The rearrangement joins TRBV30 to TRBJ2-1, with D tentatively TRBD1 (5 bases). CDR1 is GTSNPN, CDR2 SVGIG, per germline (reference sequence). Trimming removed 7 bases at V and 8 bases at J, with 21 bases between. The CDR3 has 14 residues. Here the CDR3 reads CAFTQGIGLDEQFF. CDR3 DNA sequence: TGTGCCTTTACCCAGGGAATCGGGCTTGATGAGCAGTTCTTC.

This clonotype appeared many times. As DNA, the CDR3 is TGTGCCAGCAGCCGACGCCCAGGCTCAGGTCAGGGAGTGACCCAGTACTTC. The encoded protein is CASSRRPGSGQGVTQYF. The chain links TRBV14 to TRBJ2-5, with D perhaps given as TRBD1 or TRBD2 (5 bases each). Germline CDR1 is SGHDN and CDR2 is FVKESK. V lost 4 bases and J lost 7, with 25 bases in between. This CDR3 comprises 17 residues.

Note on this clonotype: Because the CDR3's place on the DNA is in doubt, the DNA is left out and the CDR3 is given as listed by TCRdb. This chain connects TRBV5-1 to TRBJ2-2. Inclusive of both ends, the CDR3 amounts to 14 amino acids. Germline V lookup: CDR1 SGHRS, CDR2 YFSETQ. The CDR3 loop reads CASSAWPTGELFFF.

This clonotype was seen ten or more times. The rearrangement links TRBV7-2 to TRBJ1-3; TRBD1 aligns across 9 bases. V gave up 3 bases and J gave up 0 bases; unmatched junction bases: 6. The germline V gene encodes CDR1 SGHTA and CDR2 FQGNSA. The CDR3 runs to 17 residues. CDR3 protein: CASSFSSGQGSGNTIYF. DNA of the CDR3: TGTGCCAGCAGCTTCTCCTCGGGACAGGGCTCTGGAAACACCATATATTTT.

This clonotype was counted many times. V and J are TRBV12-3 or TRBV12-4 and TRBJ2-7; D unclear. The CDR3 loop spans 13 amino acids. The V gene lost 1 base and the J gene lost 2 bases, with 6 bases spanning the gap. For the CDR3, the DNA is TGTGCCAGCAGTTTAGACACAGCCTACGAGCAGTACTTC. Translation: CASSLDTAYEQYF.

This clonotype was seen repeatedly, ten times or more. The rearrangement joins TRBV20-1 to TRBJ1-5, with 10 bases fitting TRBD1. Germline values: CDR1 DFQATT, CDR2 SNEGSKA (reference sequence). The CDR3 consists of 18 residues. Trimming at V came to 1 base and at J to 4 bases, leaving 13 bases not matched to a gene. The CDR3 loop reads CSARADRGRPLINQPQHF. In DNA form, the CDR3 reads TGCAGTGCTAGAGCAGACAGGGGGCGACCATTAATTAATCAGCCCCAGCATTTT.

This clonotype appeared many times. The V and J genes are TRBV4-1 and TRBJ2-3; the D call may be TRBD1 or TRBD2 (5 bases each). This CDR3 spans 16 amino acids. Germline V gene lookup returns CDR1 MGHRA and CDR2 YSYEKL. Trimming took off 4 bases at V and 0 bases at J, with 14 bases between the two ends. The CDR3 nucleotides read TGCGCCAGCAGCCGAGGTCTAGGGGACAGCACAGATACGCAGTATTTT. This encodes CASSRGLGDSTDTQYF.

There are many counts of this clonotype. The rearrangement joins TRBV11-2 to TRBJ2-7; TRBD2 matches 8 bases. The CDR3 length is 17 residues. With 4 bases clipped from V and 2 bases from J, the junction kept 13 bases outside the gene matches. The V gene's germline CDR1 is SGHAT and CDR2 FQNNGV. For the CDR3, the DNA is TGTGCCAGCAGCTCCACTATATTTACTAGCGGTCCCTACGAGCAGTACTTC. Protein sequence: CASSSTIFTSGPYEQYF.

In the case of this clonotype: A far larger clone is one base from this, pointing to a likely read error. This chain links TRBV7-6 with TRBJ2-6; D remains unclear. CDR3 length equals 15 residues. Germline CDR1 SGHVS, CDR2 FNYEAQ. Trimming took 3 bases from V and 4 from J, leaving 10 bases between them. DNA of the CDR3: TGTGCCAGCAGCTTCGTGGTAATAGGGGCCAACGTCCTGACTTTC. This gives the protein CASSFVVIGANVLTF.

In the case of this clonotype: A far larger clone is only one base removed, so a read error is likely. The chain links TRBV6-2 or TRBV6-3 to TRBJ2-3; a weak D match, TRBD1 (6 bases). V lost 5 bases and J 3 bases, leaving 12 bases between the germline ends. Germline V gives CDR1 MNHEY, CDR2 SVGEGT. The CDR3 sequence is 14 residues long. In DNA, the CDR3 is TGTGCCAGCAGTGAGTCGCAGGGGACAGATACGCAGTATTTT. Translating gives CASSESQGTDTQYF.

This clonotype was detected ten times or more. J is TRBJ2-1 and V is TRBV5-1; D might be TRBD2 (5 bases). V dropped 3 bases and J dropped 4 bases, with 14 bases sitting between them. The germline V gene encodes CDR1 SGHRS and CDR2 YFSETQ. This CDR3 is built from 15 residues. This CDR3 is CASSSGSGVYNEQFF. CDR3 DNA sequence: TGCGCCAGCAGCTCGGGGTCCGGGGTATACAATGAGCAGTTCTTC.

This clonotype was observed many times. The chain employs TRBV5-1 and TRBJ1-1; TRBD1 matches 7 bases. V lost 3 bases, J lost 5 bases, and 4 bases stayed unmatched. Germline-derived CDR1 and CDR2 are SGHRS and YFSETQ. This CDR3 has 13 amino acids. CDR3 DNA sequence: TGCGCCAGCAGCTCCAGACAGGGAACTGAAGCTTTCTTT. Encoded protein: CASSSRQGTEAFF.

For this clonotype: It is likely a read error: a sequence one base away is far more abundant. The chain combines TRBV7-9 with TRBJ2-1, with D unclear. CDR3 length equals 15 residues. V lost 5 bases to trimming and J lost 8 bases, with 19 bases between them. In germline, CDR1 is SEHNR, CDR2 FQNEAQ (reference sequence). The CDR3 region has the DNA TGTGCCAGCAGCGCCTGCAGGCGATTCATGGATGAGCAGTTCTTC. Amino acid sequence: CASSACRRFMDEQFF.